A selection of T cell receptor delta chains follows, all from one sample in a study of DNA immune sequencing with unique molecular identifiers. TCRdb redid clone calling on the multiplex PCR reads using CATT. The repertoire has a few thousand delta-chain clones, 11% of them found once; the top ten carry around 53%. The material sequenced was gamma-delta T cells enriched from blood buffy coat, or unenriched PBMCs (not recorded which). All receptors come from a human donor in good health. CDR3s include the opening cysteine and the closing phenylalanine or tryptophan. A D gene is named only where the DNA matches it firmly. Rows may omit the clone size; those that give it use once, few, many or a size class.

DNA	CDR3	size	D	V	J
TGTGCTTATAGGAGCCCGGCTTTTGCTGGGGGGATCGATAAACTCATCTTT	CAYRSPAFAGGIDKLIF	medium-sized	TRDD3	TRAV38-2/DV8	TRDJ1
TGTGCTGTACTCCTTTGGGGGATACGAGCCGATAAACTCATCTTT	CAVLLWGIRADKLIF	many	TRDD3	TRAV36/DV7	TRDJ1
TGTGCTTATAGGAGTTCCTACTTGGGGGATACGCCTTCCGAGGTCGATAAACTCATCTTT	CAYRSSYLGDTPSEVDKLIF	many	TRDD3	TRAV38-2/DV8	TRDJ1
TGTGCTCTTGGGGGGTACGTGTACTGGGGATGCTATACCGATAAACTCATCTTT	CALGGYVYWGCYTDKLIF	few	TRDD3	TRDV1	TRDJ1
TGTGCCTGTGACTACTGGGGGAAAAACTCCTGGGACACCCGACAGATGTTTTTC	CACDYWGKNSWDTRQMFF	many	TRDD3	TRDV2	TRDJ3
TGTGCCTTTAGGGTCCTGATCCGTTTTGACTGGGGGATACCGTACACCGATAAACTCATCTTT	CAFRVLIRFDWGIPYTDKLIF	many	TRDD3	TRDV3	TRDJ1
TGTGCTTATAGGGGCACTGGGGGGAATTCCTGGGACACCCGACAGATGTTTTTC	CAYRGTGGNSWDTRQMFF	medium-sized	TRDD3	TRAV38-2/DV8	TRDJ3
TGTGCCTGCGGGGGCACCGATAAACTCATCTTT	CACGGTDKLIF	many	.	TRDV2	TRDJ1
TGTGCCTGTGACCCGGGGGGCCACGCGGGCGATAAACTCATCTTT	CACDPGGHAGDKLIF	many	.	TRDV2	TRDJ1
TGTGCCCCGTTGGGGGGGGTCGATTCAACGGCACAACTCTTCTTT	CAPLGGVDSTAQLFF	medium-sized	.	TRDV3	TRDJ2
TGTGCTTATAGGAGGAAGCCTACTAAGGGGGGTGCGGGCACCGATAAACTCATCTTT	CAYRRKPTKGGAGTDKLIF	many	.	TRAV38-2/DV8	TRDJ1
TGTGCCTGTGACAAGCGGGTCTGGGGGCCCGTCCGGTACACCGATAAACTCATCTTT	CACDKRVWGPVRYTDKLIF	few	TRDD3	TRDV2	TRDJ1
TGTGCCTGTGACACCCGGGGGGTGATGGGGGATACAGGTACAAGCGATAAACTCATCTTT	CACDTRGVMGDTGTSDKLIF	many	TRDD3	TRDV2	TRDJ1
TGTGCCTGTGACAACATACTGGGGGACCGAAGGTCGCCTACCCACGATAAACTCATCTTT	CACDNILGDRRSPTHDKLIF	many	TRDD3	TRDV2	TRDJ1
TGTGCCTGTGACACCGTCCGGGGGATACGCGAAAACATGTACACCGATAAACTCATCTTT	CACDTVRGIRENMYTDKLIF	medium-sized	TRDD3	TRDV2	TRDJ1
TGTGCCTGTGAACCGTACTGGGGGATACGGGGCTCCTGGGACACCCGACAGATGTTTTTC	CACEPYWGIRGSWDTRQMFF	large	TRDD3	TRDV2	TRDJ3
TGTGCCTGTGTCCTACGATCGGGGGGACCCACCGATAAACTCATCTTT	CACVLRSGGPTDKLIF	many	.	TRDV2	TRDJ1
TGTGCCTGTGACACCTCTTCCGCTGGGGGATACGCGGCCGATAAACTCATCTTT	CACDTSSAGGYAADKLIF	few	TRDD3	TRDV2	TRDJ1
TGTGCCTGTGACCCGTTGCGAAGACTGGGGGATAGCACCGATAAACTCATCTTT	CACDPLRRLGDSTDKLIF	many	TRDD3	TRDV2	TRDJ1
TGTGCCTGTGACACCGTTGGGGGATTCGGCGATAAACTCATCTTT	CACDTVGGFGDKLIF	many	TRDD3	TRDV2	TRDJ1
TGTGCCTGTGTCCCCTTGGGGGGGATGGACACCGATAAACTCATCTTT	CACVPLGGMDTDKLIF	many	TRDD3	TRDV2	TRDJ1
TGTGCCTGTGACACCATACTGGGGACTCCCGGGAGGTACACCGATAAACTCATCTTT	CACDTILGTPGRYTDKLIF	medium-sized	TRDD3	TRDV2	TRDJ1
TGTGCCTGTGACACCTTGGGTTCCCTAAACCCCACCGATAAACTCATCTTT	CACDTLGSLNPTDKLIF	many	.	TRDV2	TRDJ1
TGTGCCTGTGACAAGCTGGGGGATACGCGTTTCCCCTGGGACACCCGACAGATGTTTTTC	CACDKLGDTRFPWDTRQMFF	few	TRDD3	TRDV2	TRDJ3
TGTGCTCTTGGGGAACCCTGGGTCCCCGATAAACTCATCTTT	CALGEPWVPDKLIF	.	.	TRDV1	TRDJ1
TGTGCTCTTGGGATTTCTTTTACCTACAGAGGGATAAGGTCTACACTCACCGATAAACTCATCTTT	CALGISFTYRGIRSTLTDKLIF	few	.	TRDV1	TRDJ1
TGTGCCTGTGACCTCCTTACTGGGGGACCCGATAAACTCATCTTT	CACDLLTGGPDKLIF	many	TRDD3	TRDV2	TRDJ1
TGTGCTCTTGGGGAACCTAGATCTGGGGGATACAACACCGATAAACTCATCTTT	CALGEPRSGGYNTDKLIF	.	TRDD3	TRDV1	TRDJ1
TGTGCTCTTGGGGGCGCCTCATCGTACACCGATAAACTCATCTTT	CALGGASSYTDKLIF	few	.	TRDV1	TRDJ1
TGTGCTCTTGGGGAACATCCTACTGTGGGGGCACCTCCTGGGGGCACCGATAAACTCATCTTT	CALGEHPTVGAPPGGTDKLIF	few	.	TRDV1	TRDJ1
TGTGCTTATAGGAGCGGTTGGCCTTCCCGATATGGGGGATACGGACTCATCTTT	CAYRSGWPSRYGGYGLIF	medium-sized	TRDD3	TRAV38-2/DV8	TRDJ1
TGTGCCTGTGACACCGCTGGGGTCAGCTCCTGGGACACCCGACAGATGTTTTTC	CACDTAGVSSWDTRQMFF	many	.	TRDV2	TRDJ3
TGTGCCTGTGACCCAGTACTGGGGGATACGCATCTCGACCACACCGATAAACTCATCTTT	CACDPVLGDTHLDHTDKLIF	many	TRDD3	TRDV2	TRDJ1
TGTGCTCTTGGGGAACTACCTCACACCGATAAACTCATCTTT	CALGELPHTDKLIF	many	.	TRDV1	TRDJ1
TGTGCCTGTGACTCGCCGGACCATACTGGGGGATTCTTCACCGATAAACTCATCTTT	CACDSPDHTGGFFTDKLIF	many	TRDD3	TRDV2	TRDJ1
TGTGCCTGTGACACCGTTTCTGGGGGCCCGGGGGTAGGACTCATCTTT	CACDTVSGGPGVGLIF	many	TRDD3	TRDV2	TRDJ1
TGTGCCTGTGACACTGGGGATGCGAGCTCCTGGGACACCCGACAGATGTTTTTC	CACDTGDASSWDTRQMFF	medium-sized	.	TRDV2	TRDJ3
TGTGCCTCCTCTTTGTACTGGGGGATACGGGGAGACGCTAAACTCATCTTT	CASSLYWGIRGDAKLIF	medium-sized	TRDD3	TRDV3	TRDJ1
TGTGCCTTTGCGGGCTACTGGGGGATATCAGTCGATAAACTCATCTTT	CAFAGYWGISVDKLIF	many	TRDD3	TRDV3	TRDJ1
TGTGCCTGTGACACTTTGGGGCCCCCCTACACCGATAAACTCATCTTT	CACDTLGPPYTDKLIF	many	.	TRDV2	TRDJ1
TGTGCCTGTGACACCGTAGGGAGTTACACCGATAAACTCATCTTT	CACDTVGSYTDKLIF	large	.	TRDV2	TRDJ1
TGTGCCTTTAACATTCCTACCGTTCTACTGGGGGATACGGGTAAACTCATCTTT	CAFNIPTVLLGDTGKLIF	many	TRDD3	TRDV3	TRDJ1
TGTGCCTGTGACCCCGTCCTGGGGAGAATGTTCAACGATAAACTCATCTTT	CACDPVLGRMFNDKLIF	medium-sized	.	TRDV2	TRDJ1
TGTGCTCTTGGGGAGATTCCCTATCTACTGGGAGAGTACACCGATAAACTCATCTTT	CALGEIPYLLGEYTDKLIF	.	.	TRDV1	TRDJ1
TGTGCCTGTGACACCGTCGTGCATGGGGGATACAGAGATCCCGATAAACTCATCTTT	CACDTVVHGGYRDPDKLIF	medium-sized	TRDD3	TRDV2	TRDJ1
TGTGCCTGTGACACTCTTAACCGGGGGCCCTTCTCCGATAAACTCATCTTT	CACDTLNRGPFSDKLIF	many	.	TRDV2	TRDJ1
TGTGCCTGTGCCCAACTGGGGGATACGCAGGCCGATAAACTCATCTTT	CACAQLGDTQADKLIF	many	TRDD3	TRDV2	TRDJ1
TGTGCCTGTGACGGCGTTACTGGGCCAGAGGGCGATAAACTCATCTTT	CACDGVTGPEGDKLIF	.	.	TRDV2	TRDJ1
TGTGCTCTTGGGGAACGAGTAGGACTTCTACTGGGGGATTCTAAACTCATCTTT	CALGERVGLLLGDSKLIF	.	TRDD3	TRDV1	TRDJ1
TGTGCTTATAGGAGCGTCATAGTCCGGGATACAGGCAAACTCATCTTT	CAYRSVIVRDTGKLIF	many	TRDD3	TRAV38-2/DV8	TRDJ1
TGTGCTTATCAGGGGTCGCCCTGCTTACTTCCTACTGGGGGTGAGTACACCGATAAACTCATCTTT	CAYQGSPCLLPTGGEYTDKLIF	many	.	TRAV38-2/DV8	TRDJ1